The 32 T cell receptor beta chains in this list originate from one sample, sequenced in a study of cytotoxic CD8 clonotypes in ibrutinib-treated CLL. Here immunoSEQ multiplex PCR was the method, and the copy in TCRdb shows in-frame clones only, minus some. The sample yields approximately 190,000 clones, 60% to 80% seen once. This specimen was PBMCs, taken after 12 months of ibrutinib treatment. All receptors derive from a human donor with chronic lymphocytic leukemia.

This chain uses TRBV11-2 with TRBJ1-6; TRBD1 aligns across 7 bases. The germline CDR1 and CDR2 sequences are SGHAT and FQNNGV. The CDR3 runs 14 residues. V lost 2 bases, J lost 9 bases, and 4 bases stayed unmatched. Written as DNA, the CDR3 is TGTGCCAGCAGCTTAACAGGGGCTTTTTCACCCCTCCACTTT. It is translated as CASSLTGAFSPLHF.

This clone came up many times. This sequence joins TRBV15 and TRBJ2-3; TRBD1 or TRBD2 may be the D gene (6 bases each). The V end lost 5 bases, the J end lost 5 bases, and 11 bases lay between the germline ends. This CDR3 contains 13 residues. Germline CDR1 reads LNHNV; CDR2 reads YYDKDF (reference sequence). Here the CDR3 DNA reads TGTGCCACCAGCGTGGGGGGCCGAGATACGCAGTATTTT. This translates into CATSVGGRDTQYF.

The V and J genes are TRBV27 and TRBJ1-2, with D unclear. From germline, CDR1 is MNHEY and CDR2 SMNVEV (reference sequence). The length of the CDR3 is 18 residues. Trimming stripped 6 bases from V and 0 bases from J, with 23 bases between. CDR3 loop: CASSPFYSHTNTNYGYTF. As DNA, the CDR3 is TGTGCCAGCAGCCCCTTTTACAGCCATACGAACACTAACTATGGCTACACCTTC.

This rearrangement joins TRBV5-6 to TRBJ2-7, with D tentatively TRBD1 (7 bases). CDR3 length: 17 amino acids. Trimming left V 5 bases short and J 0 bases short, with 21 bases between. Germline V gene data show CDR1 as SGHDT and CDR2 as YYEEEE. CDR3 nucleotides: TGTGCCAGCAGTCTCTTCTCTTGGAGGGACAGCTCCTACGAGCAGTACTTC. It translates to CASSLFSWRDSSYEQYF.

This chain links TRBV29-1 with TRBJ2-3, with a possible D match to TRBD2 (6 bases). Deletions cut 5 bases from V and 3 bases from J, with 18 bases between. CDR1 is SQVTM and CDR2 is ANQGSEA in the germline V gene. The CDR3 runs 15 residues. CDR3 bases: TGCAGCGTTTCTCAATCGGGAGTAGGTACAGATACGCAGTATTTT. Its protein product is CSVSQSGVGTDTQYF.

The chain recombines TRBV14 with TRBJ2-4, with 10 bases lining up with TRBD2. There are 16 residues in the CDR3. Germline V gene lookup returns CDR1 SGHDN and CDR2 FVKESK. Germline trimming cut 4 bases from V and 0 bases from J; bases unmatched to any gene: 3. CDR3: CASSLLAGEAKNIQYF. Here the CDR3 DNA reads TGTGCCAGCAGCCTCCTAGCGGGAGAAGCCAAAAACATTCAGTACTTC.

V is TRBV30 and J is TRBJ1-1; D is ambiguous. This CDR3 comprises 10 residues. The germline V gene has CDR1 GTSNPN and CDR2 SVGIG (reference sequence). V lost 2 bases and J 5 bases, leaving 3 bases between the germline ends. In DNA, the CDR3 is TGTGCCTGGAGTAAGACTGAAGCTTTCTTT. Translation gives CAWSKTEAFF.

The CDR3 nucleotides are TGTGCCAGCAGCCACGGACTCCTCTCGAGCACAGATACGCAGTATTTT. This sequence encodes CASSHGLLSSTDTQYF. The chain employs TRBV21-1 and TRBJ2-3; the D call in the table, TRBD2, was not verified against the DNA. TRBV21-1 is deemed a pseudogene. The CDR3 is made up of 16 amino acids.

The CDR3 DNA follows: TGTGCCAGCAGCTTCTCCGGGACTCAAGAGACCCAGTACTTC. Its translation: CASSFSGTQETQYF. This chain connects TRBV5-4 to TRBJ2-5; D perhaps matches TRBD2 (6 bases). The CDR3 contains 14 residues. Germline V gene data show CDR1 as SGHNT and CDR2 as YYREEE (reference sequence). Trimming left V 2 bases short and J 2 bases short, with 10 bases between.

This rearrangement joins TRBV25-1 to TRBJ2-7; 9 bases agree with TRBD2. This CDR3 contains 13 residues. V lost 8 bases to trimming and J lost 2 bases; unmatched junction nucleotides: 4. Germline V gene sequence: CDR1 MGHDK, CDR2 SYGVNS. CDR3 in amino acids: CASQERGAYEQYF. Here the CDR3 DNA reads TGTGCCAGCCAAGAGCGGGGGGCCTACGAGCAGTACTTC.

The gene calls are TRBV11-2 and TRBJ1-1; tentative D call: TRBD1 (6 bases). The CDR3 loop spans 16 amino acids. CDR1 and CDR2 (germline): SGHAT, FQNNGV. The V end was cut by 1 base, the J end by 2 bases, with 14 bases between. The CDR3 bases are TGTGCCAGCAGCTTAGCTAGAGGGGGGAGAAACACTGAAGCTTTCTTT. This encodes CASSLARGGRNTEAFF.

V gene TRBV5-1 combines with J gene TRBJ2-2, with D uncertain. Germline V gene sequence: CDR1 SGHRS, CDR2 YFSETQ. This CDR3 is built from 15 residues. V was trimmed by 0 bases and J by 4 bases, leaving 10 bases between them. The CDR3 coding sequence is TGCGCCAGCAGCTTGGAAAGCGTGCGCACCGGGGAGCTGTTTTTT. As protein: CASSLESVRTGELFF. Using reference TRBV5-1 and TRBJ2-2 for the parts outside the CDR3, the full variable domain is KAGVTQTPRYLIKTRGQQVTLSCSPISGHRSVSWYQQTPGQGLQFLFEYFSETQRNKGNFPGRFSGRQFSNSRSEMNVSTLELGDSALYLCASSLESVRTGELFFGEGSRLTVL.

The chain uses TRBV7-9 and TRBJ1-1, with D perhaps TRBD1 (6 bases). The CDR3 has 14 amino acids. The germline V and J ends were trimmed by 4 bases and 1 base, with 10 bases remaining between them. Germline V lookup: CDR1 SEHNR, CDR2 FQNEAQ (reference sequence). CDR3 loop: CASSSRTANTEAFF. CDR3 DNA sequence: TGTGCCAGCAGCTCCAGGACAGCGAACACTGAAGCTTTCTTT.

The chain has TRBV6-5 and TRBJ1-1; tentative D call: TRBD1 (5 bases). The germline CDR1 and CDR2 sequences are MNHEY and SVGAGI. V was cut by 4 bases and J by 0 bases, with 9 bases left in between. This CDR3 region has 14 residues. The CDR3 sequence is CASSSSGLNTEAFF. For the CDR3, the DNA is TGTGCCAGCAGTTCATCGGGGCTGAACACTGAAGCTTTCTTT.

The J gene is TRBJ2-7, the V gene TRBV5-1; the D gene could be TRBD1 or TRBD2 (6 bases each). Germline values: CDR1 SGHRS, CDR2 YFSETQ. This CDR3 is 14 amino acids long. V was clipped by 2 bases and J by 4 bases, with 13 bases between them. CDR3 region: CASSFTGAVYEQYF. CDR3 DNA: TGCGCCAGCAGCTTTACGGGGGCCGTGTACGAGCAGTACTTC.

V and J are TRBV5-1 and TRBJ1-5; D is possibly TRBD1 (5 bases). The V end was cut by 5 bases, the J end by 1 base, with 13 bases between. The CDR3 is made up of 15 amino acids. Germline V gives CDR1 SGHRS, CDR2 YFSETQ. The CDR3 nucleotides read TGCGCCAGCAGGAGGGACTTTACGAGCAATCAGCCCCAGCATTTT. It encodes CASRRDFTSNQPQHF.

This clone was detected only a few times. The gene calls are TRBV4-1 and TRBJ2-1; D might be TRBD2 (6 bases). The CDR3 spans 16 residues. Germline CDR1 and CDR2: MGHRA and YSYEKL. V lost 0 bases and J 2 bases, leaving 11 bases between the germline ends. CDR3 sequence: CASSQDSGRPYNEQFF. The CDR3 DNA reads TGCGCCAGCAGCCAAGATAGCGGCAGGCCCTACAATGAGCAGTTCTTC.

The rearrangement links TRBV6-5 to TRBJ2-1; a possible D gene is TRBD1 (6 bases). This CDR3 contains 14 residues. From germline, CDR1 is MNHEY and CDR2 SVGAGI. V was clipped by 6 bases and J by 7 bases, with 16 bases between them. The chain's CDR3 is CASSQGGVRNEQFF. For the CDR3, the DNA is TGTGCCAGCAGCCAAGGGGGAGTGCGGAATGAGCAGTTCTTC.

The rearrangement joins TRBV4-1 to TRBJ1-3; D might be TRBD1 (5 bases). The CDR3 extends over 14 amino acids. The V and J ends lost 5 bases and 7 bases respectively, with 15 bases between them. In germline, CDR1 is MGHRA, CDR2 YSYEKL. The CDR3 spells CASSAPGIRNTIYF. For the CDR3, the DNA is TGCGCCAGCAGCGCACCAGGGATTCGGAACACCATATATTTT.

The chain carries TRBV14 and TRBJ2-1; 8 bases fit TRBD1. Germline V gives CDR1 SGHDN, CDR2 FVKESK. J lost 4 bases, V lost 4 bases, and 12 bases had no gene match. This CDR3 has 17 residues. In DNA form, the CDR3 reads TGTGCCAGCAGCCCCCGGACAGGGACTCCCCCTTACAATGAGCAGTTCTTC. It encodes CASSPRTGTPPYNEQFF.

The J gene is TRBJ2-7, the V gene TRBV2, with D perhaps matching TRBD1 (6 bases). The CDR3 is 13 amino acids. Trimming took 8 bases from V and 4 from J, leaving 15 bases between them. Germline CDR1 reads SNHLY; CDR2 reads FYNNEI. CDR3 bases: TGTGCCAGCGGTGGGGGCCCTGGGTACGAGCAGTACTTC. Its translation is CASGGGPGYEQYF.

This chain uses TRBV9 with TRBJ2-3, with a tentative D call TRBD2 (6 bases). The V end was cut by 0 bases, the J end by 0 bases, with 11 bases between. This CDR3 spans 16 amino acids. The germline gives CDR1 SGDLS, CDR2 YYNGEE. The CDR3 DNA follows: TGTGCCAGCAGCGTAGGGGGGGTACCTAGCACAGATACGCAGTATTTT. This codes for CASSVGGVPSTDTQYF.

On this clone itself: This clone may be a read error of a much larger clone one base away. The sample holds other DNA sequences that translate to the same CDR3. The rearrangement uses TRBV7-2 and TRBJ2-5, with no clear D. The CDR3 contains 11 residues. Per germline, CDR1 SGHTA and CDR2 FQGNSA. Trimming stripped 5 bases from V and 2 bases from J, with 3 bases between. DNA for the CDR3: TGTGCCAGCAGCCCTCAAGAGACCCAGTACTTC. Translating gives CASSPQETQYF.

V and J are TRBV7-9 and TRBJ1-2; tentative D call: TRBD1 (6 bases). The CDR3 has 16 amino acids. V was clipped by 4 bases and J by 5 bases, with 20 bases between them. CDR1 and CDR2 (germline): SEHNR, FQNEAQ (reference sequence). The CDR3 here is CASSSWKGESGYGYTF. The DNA of the CDR3 is TGTGCCAGCAGCTCTTGGAAGGGGGAGTCGGGGTATGGCTACACCTTC.

The chain is built from TRBV27 and TRBJ2-2, with TRBD2 matching over 15 bases. CDR1 MNHEY and CDR2 SMNVEV come from the germline V gene (reference sequence). The V segment lost 5 bases and the J segment 6 bases; nucleotides outside the gene matches: 13. The CDR3 sequence is 19 residues long. CDR3 residues: CASSTRTSGGALVAGELFF. CDR3 DNA sequence: TGTGCCAGCAGTACCCGGACTAGCGGGGGGGCCCTGGTCGCCGGGGAGCTGTTTTTT.

The chain couples TRBV11-2 to TRBJ2-7; 8 nucleotides align to TRBD1. Germline CDR1 and CDR2: SGHAT and FQNNGV. Trimming removed 5 bases from V and 3 bases from J; junction bases left unmatched: 9. This CDR3 is 15 amino acids long. Here the CDR3 reads CASSPNGDRGYEQYF. The CDR3 coding sequence is TGTGCCAGCAGCCCGAACGGCGACAGGGGCTACGAGCAGTACTTC. Full variable domain (rest looked up from reference TRBV11-2 and TRBJ2-7): EAGVAQSPRYKIIEKRQSVAFWCNPISGHATLYWYQQILGQGPKLLIQFQNNGVVDDSQLPKDRFSAERLKGVDSTLKIQPAKLEDSAVYLCASSPNGDRGYEQYFGPGTRLTVT.

The V call is TRBV28, the J call TRBJ2-1, with 11 bases aligning to TRBD2. J gave up 5 bases and V 5 bases, and 8 bases lay outside the gene matches. The germline gives CDR1 MDHEN, CDR2 SYDVKM. CDR3 length: 16 amino acids. Here the CDR3 reads CASSEVGLADNNEQFF. The CDR3 DNA is TGTGCCAGCAGTGAGGTGGGACTAGCGGACAACAATGAGCAGTTCTTC.

The V and J genes are TRBV5-1 and TRBJ1-6; D gene unclear. CDR1 SGHRS and CDR2 YFSETQ come from the germline V gene. V lost 3 bases and J 5 bases, leaving 6 bases between the germline ends. This CDR3 contains 13 residues. The CDR3 sequence is CASSWRDNSPLHF. As DNA, the CDR3 is TGCGCCAGCAGCTGGAGGGATAATTCACCCCTCCACTTT. Full variable domain (rest looked up from reference TRBV5-1 and TRBJ1-6): KAGVTQTPRYLIKTRGQQVTLSCSPISGHRSVSWYQQTPGQGLQFLFEYFSETQRNKGNFPGRFSGRQFSNSRSEMNVSTLELGDSALYLCASSWRDNSPLHFGNGTRLTVT.

This clone came up once. The chain links TRBV5-1 to TRBJ1-3; D is possibly TRBD1 (6 bases). The V and J ends lost 5 bases and 0 bases respectively, with 12 bases between them. CDR1 is SGHRS and CDR2 is YFSETQ in the germline V gene. The CDR3 has 15 amino acids. The CDR3 region is CASRRDTDSGNTIYF. The CDR3 DNA is TGCGCCAGCAGGCGGGACACGGACTCTGGAAACACCATATATTTT.

The rearrangement joins TRBV11-2 to TRBJ2-7; 15 bases agree with TRBD2. This CDR3 has 16 amino acids. Per germline, CDR1 SGHAT and CDR2 FQNNGV. Unmatched junction bases numbered 9, after V lost 5 bases and J lost 7 bases. This chain's CDR3 is CASSIGLAGGSGEQYF. In nucleotides, the CDR3 is TGTGCCAGCAGCATCGGACTAGCGGGAGGGTCGGGGGAGCAGTACTTC.

The V and J genes are TRBV6-1 and TRBJ2-1, with a tentative D call TRBD2 (5 bases). The CDR3 runs to 15 residues. V dropped 8 bases and J dropped 3 bases, with 17 bases sitting between them. CDR1 and CDR2 from the germline V gene are MNHNS and SASEGT. CDR3 region: CASRDRTLLYNEQFF. CDR3 bases: TGTGCCAGCCGGGATCGGACCCTCCTCTACAATGAGCAGTTCTTC.

The CDR3 is CASSLSGTRYSSNTEAFF. In nucleotides, the CDR3 is TGTGCCAGCAGTCTAAGCGGGACTAGGTATAGCAGCAACACTGAAGCTTTCTTT. This chain uses TRBV27 with TRBJ1-1; the D gene is possibly TRBD1 (5 bases). V dropped 5 bases and J dropped 2 bases, with 24 bases sitting between them. Germline values: CDR1 MNHEY, CDR2 SMNVEV (reference sequence). The CDR3 is 18 amino acids.